This T cell receptor (beta chain) originates from a study of T cell repertoires in cytomegalovirus infection. This clonotype appeared many times. Trimming pared 6 bases from V and 5 bases from J, leaving 11 bases between. This CDR3 region has 13 residues. Looked up from germline, CDR1 is MNHNY and CDR2 is SVGAGI (reference sequence). TCRdb re-called the reads through MiXCR, storing one row per CDR3 protein. The profile covers around 310,000 distinct CDR3 sequences, with 15% to 20% appearing a single time and 12% taken by the ten largest. V gene TRBV6-6 combines with J gene TRBJ1-5; no clear D. This sequence originates from a human donor in good health (CMV status not recorded). Some clones in this sample may be carry-over from other donors' samples. Material: PBMCs. The CDR3 loop reads CASRPPLDQPQHF. In nucleotides, the CDR3 is TGTGCCAGCAGGCCCCCCCTAGATCAGCCCCAGCATTTT.